A selection of T cell receptor beta chains follows, all from one sample in a study of blood T cell repertoires in COVID-19. Assay used: immunoSEQ multiplex PCR; TCRdb lists only in-frame clones, some missing. The sample shows roughly 150,000 clones, approximately 78% of them seen only once. Sample: peripheral blood. These receptors all stem from a human donor with acute or convalescent COVID-19. The donor label of this sample is uncertain. Both conserved end residues are part of each CDR3. The order of the fields is clone size, J gene, V gene, D gene, CDR3 DNA, CDR3 protein. The D gene is left open where the match is weak. Clone size is stated in some rows and not others, as once, few, many or a class when expanded.

- TRBJ1-2 TRBV5-1 - TGCGCCAGCAGCTCCGGACAGCCCACCCCTAACTATGGCTACACCTTC CASSSGQPTPNYGYTF
- TRBJ1-6 TRBV12-3/TRBV12-4 - TGTGCCAGCGGCGGATTTTCACCCCTCCACTTT CASGGFSPLHF
few TRBJ2-3 TRBV7-2 TRBD2 TGTGCCAGCAGCCAAGTAGCGGGGGGGCTTGTAGATACGCAGTATTTT CASSQVAGGLVDTQYF
- TRBJ1-6 TRBV6-5 TRBD1 TGTGCCAGCAGTTACCCCAGGGACAGGGGAAGGTCACCCCTCCACTTT CASSYPRDRGRSPLHF
- TRBJ2-5 TRBV29-1 TRBD1 TGCAGCGTTGAAGATTCCCCTCGGACAGGGCCAGGGGCCCAGTACTTC CSVEDSPRTGPGAQYF
- TRBJ1-4 TRBV10-1 TRBD1 TGCGCCAGCAGTGCAGGGGGCGCCGGTGAAAAACTGTTTTTT CASSAGGAGEKLFF
- TRBJ2-1 TRBV4-2 TRBD2 TGTGCCAGCAGCCAGGTGGGACTAGCGTCCTACAATGAGCAGTTCTTC CASSQVGLASYNEQFF
- TRBJ1-5 TRBV7-9 TRBD1 TGTGCCAGCAGCTTAGGGACAGGGAGCAATCAGCCCCAGCATTTT CASSLGTGSNQPQHF
- TRBJ1-2 TRBV5-5 TRBD1 TGTGCCAGCAGCAGACAGGGGGCTTATGGCTACACCTTC CASSRQGAYGYTF
few TRBJ1-2 TRBV4-2 TRBD1 TGTGCCAGCAGCCAACCCTTCCCGGGTGACAGGGAGCGCTACACCTTC CASSQPFPGDRERYTF
- TRBJ2-1 TRBV18 TRBD2 TGTGCCAGCTCACCTCAGCGGGGGAATTACAATGAGCAGTTCTTC CASSPQRGNYNEQFF
few TRBJ1-6 TRBV18 - TGTGCCAGCTCACTGACATCCGGGACAAATTCACCCCTCCACTTT CASSLTSGTNSPLHF
once TRBJ1-1 TRBV7-2 TRBD1 TGTGCCAGCAGCTTAGCAGGGGGCGGGAGGACTGAAGCTTTCTTT CASSLAGGGRTEAFF
- TRBJ2-7 TRBV6-5 - TGTGCCAGCAGTCCGGAGGGCTACGAGCAGTACTTC CASSPEGYEQYF
- TRBJ2-4 TRBV30 - TGTGCCTGGAGTACCCAGGGCATTCAGTACTTC CAWSTQGIQYF
once TRBJ1-5 TRBV5-8 TRBD1 TGTGCCAGCAGCTTAAGGGGGCATCAGCCCCAGCATTTT CASSLRGHQPQHF
- TRBJ2-7 TRBV5-8 - TGTGCCAGCAGCCCGACCCGGAGGTACGAGCAGTACTTC CASSPTRRYEQYF
- TRBJ1-5 TRBV7-2 TRBD1 TGTGCCAGCAGACCCCAGGGGGACTTCGGTCAGCCCCAGCATTTT CASRPQGDFGQPQHF
- TRBJ2-7 TRBV5-1 - TGCGCCAGCAGCTTGGCAGAAAACGAGCAGTACTTC CASSLAENEQYF
- TRBJ1-6 TRBV6-5 - TGTGCCAGCAGCCCGACAGTTAATTCACCCCTCCACTTT CASSPTVNSPLHF
- TRBJ1-2 TRBV5-4 - TGTGCCAGCACCTATCTTTTGGGGCCGGTCTATGGCTACACCTTC CASTYLLGPVYGYTF
once TRBJ2-1 TRBV24-1 - TGTGCCACCAGTGATTTCGACAATGAGCAGTTCTTC CATSDFDNEQFF
few TRBJ2-2 TRBV14 TRBD1 TGTGCCAGCAGCCAGACGGGACAGAGATTCGAAAACACCGGGGAGCTGTTTTTT CASSQTGQRFENTGELFF
- TRBJ1-5 TRBV29-1 TRBD1 TGCAGCGTTGCAGGGGGTGGTCAGCCCCAGCATTTT CSVAGGGQPQHF
few TRBJ1-4 TRBV21-1 - TGTGCCAGCAGCAAAGCATGGACAGGGTGGGTGGCTAATGAAAAACTGTTTTTT CASSKAWTGWVANEKLFF
- TRBJ2-3 TRBV27 - TGTGCCAGCAGTTTATACGCGCACAGCACAGATACGCAGTATTTT CASSLYAHSTDTQYF
- TRBJ2-7 TRBV6-2/TRBV6-3 TRBD1 TGTGCCAGCAGTTACAGGACAGGGACCTACGAGCAGTACTTC CASSYRTGTYEQYF
- TRBJ2-3 TRBV10-3 TRBD2 TGTGCCATCAGTGAGTCGAACGACCTAAGCGGGGGGGCCAGGACAGATACGCAGTATTTT CAISESNDLSGGARTDTQYF
once TRBJ2-3 TRBV10-3 TRBD2 TGTGCCATCAGTGATCCAGGCATGGGGGGGGCAGATACGCAGTATTTT CAISDPGMGGADTQYF
- TRBJ1-5 TRBV19 - TGTGCCAGTAGCCCAATCGACAGGCCCCAAAGCAATCAGCCCCAGCATTTT CASSPIDRPQSNQPQHF
- TRBJ1-4 TRBV7-8 - TGTGCCAGCAGCGATCGGCTCCAGGGGACCCCAAGCGAAAAACTGTTTTTT CASSDRLQGTPSEKLFF
few TRBJ2-7 TRBV27 - TGTGCCAGCAGTTCTCTTTACAGGGCACCCTACGAGCAGTACTTC CASSSLYRAPYEQYF
- TRBJ1-4 TRBV15 TRBD1 TGTGCCACCAGTGAGGGGGCGCGGCGCGCTAATGAAAAACTGTTTTTT CATSEGARRANEKLFF
- TRBJ1-5 TRBV2 - TGTGCCAGCAGTGACGTCGGCAGCGGGCGTAGCAATCAGCCCCAGCATTTT CASSDVGSGRSNQPQHF
- TRBJ1-6 TRBV5-6 - TGTGCCAGCAGCTTTGGGGGGGATTCACCCCTCCACTTT CASSFGGDSPLHF
- TRBJ1-2 TRBV4-2 TRBD1 TGTGCCAGCAGCCAAGATCCGGGGACAGGGGCGGGGTATGGCTACACCTTC CASSQDPGTGAGYGYTF
- TRBJ2-7 TRBV5-5 TRBD2 TGTGCCAGCAGACGACTAGCGGGGGGGCTCCACGAGCAGTACTTC CASRRLAGGLHEQYF
few TRBJ2-1 TRBV5-1 TRBD1 TGCGCCAGCAGCCAAACAGGGGGCGCCGAGCAGTTCTTC CASSQTGGAEQFF
- TRBJ2-1 TRBV6-6 TRBD2 TGTGCCACCAGCATCGCGGGGGGGGAACATAATGAGCAGTTCTTC CATSIAGGEHNEQFF
- TRBJ1-2 TRBV7-9 TRBD1 TGTGCCAGCAGGAAGGGGGCGCGGGGCTACACCTTC CASRKGARGYTF
- TRBJ2-3 TRBV9 - TGTGCCAGCAGCGTCGGGGTTACTTCTAGCACAGATACGCAGTATTTT CASSVGVTSSTDTQYF
- TRBJ1-6 TRBV7-9 - TGTGCCAGCAGCTCAAAGACGAGCGATAATTCACCCCTCCACTTT CASSSKTSDNSPLHF
- TRBJ1-2 TRBV2 TRBD1 TGTGCCAGCGGCAGGGACAGCAGCTACACCTTC CASGRDSSYTF
once TRBJ1-4 TRBV5-4 - TGTGCCAGCAGCGAAGATGCGCGGGCTACGGGTGAAAAACTGTTTTTT CASSEDARATGEKLFF